Reported below is one T cell receptor (beta chain). Antigen specificity is unknown. This PCR relied on a set of 60 Vbeta primers and 13 Jbeta primers. Some clones are missing from TCRdb's copy, which holds only in-frame ones; the method was immunoSEQ multiplex PCR. Seen here are about 80,000 clones, approximately 60% observed once, and the top ten hold about 4.2%. This CDR3 contains 15 residues. The V gene's germline CDR1 is MNHNS and CDR2 SASEGT. The germline V and J ends were trimmed by 7 bases and 0 bases, with 16 bases remaining between them. The sample comes from a study of cytomegalovirus exposure and HLA in healthy donors. The study, taken as a whole, reports: In a later analysis, TCR beta V- and J-gene trimming showed a link to a missense DCLRE1C variant. In a later analysis, at a false discovery rate of 0.05, about 17,000 TCR beta sequences matched HLA alleles. Prediction of most subjects' HLA-A and HLA-B alleles by TCR beta sequences was reportedly accurate. Earlier analysis found most TCR beta V segments productive about 90% or about 30% of the time.

The chain combines TRBV6-1 with TRBJ2-7, with D tentatively TRBD2 (7 bases). The clonotype originates from a male donor in good health and CMV-seropositive. Sequencing was done on a sample of PBMCs. DNA for the CDR3: TGTGCCAGCACTGGGGGGGCGGGGAGCTCCTACGAGCAGTACTTC. Translating gives CASTGGAGSSYEQYF.